This T cell receptor (beta chain) is from a study of graft-versus-host responses after intestinal transplantation. In the study overall: Recipients had multivisceral, liver-intestinal, or isolated intestinal transplants. Induction with anti-thymocyte globulin, then tacrolimus and steroids for around three years, was given to all recipients.

Study conclusions and caveats: In recipient marrow, GvH clones were found, and some appeared first in ileum or blood.

Between the trimmed V and J ends, which lost 5 bases and 5 bases, there was a span of 10 bases. The length of the CDR3 is 13 residues. The germline gives CDR1 SNHLY, CDR2 FYNNEI. Profiling relied on immunoSEQ multiplex PCR, and the TCRdb table lists in-frame clones only, not all of them. The repertoire holds tens of thousands of clones, with approximately 93% as singletons. With respect to this clone: The antigen is not known.

The input for sequencing was unstimulated CD4+ T cells sorted from spleen or lymph node cells, taken before transplant. The chain employs TRBV2 and TRBJ1-5; unclear D gene. The source of this sequence is a human donor who was the organ donor for an intestinal transplant. The CDR3 DNA sequence: TGTGCCAGCAGTAATCGGGCCGATCAGCCCCAGCATTTT. Its translation is CASSNRADQPQHF.